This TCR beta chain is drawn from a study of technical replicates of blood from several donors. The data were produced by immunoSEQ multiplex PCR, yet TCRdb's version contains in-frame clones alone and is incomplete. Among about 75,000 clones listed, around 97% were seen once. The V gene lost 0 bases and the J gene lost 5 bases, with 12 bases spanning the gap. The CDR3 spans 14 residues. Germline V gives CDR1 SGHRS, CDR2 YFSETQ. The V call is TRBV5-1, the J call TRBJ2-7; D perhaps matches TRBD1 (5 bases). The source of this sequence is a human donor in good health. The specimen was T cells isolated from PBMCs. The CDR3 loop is CASSLAVREHEQYF. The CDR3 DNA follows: TGCGCCAGCAGCTTGGCCGTCAGGGAACACGAGCAGTACTTC. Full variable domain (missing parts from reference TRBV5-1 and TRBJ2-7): KAGVTQTPRYLIKTRGQQVTLSCSPISGHRSVSWYQQTPGQGLQFLFEYFSETQRNKGNFPGRFSGRQFSNSRSEMNVSTLELGDSALYLCASSLAVREHEQYFGPGTRLTVT.